This entry lists 2 T cell receptor beta chains sequenced from one sample in a study of blood T cell repertoires in COVID-19 (dated by TCRdb to the early 2020s). The method was the immunoSEQ multiplex PCR assay. Not all clones reach the TCRdb copy of this immuneACCESS table, which keeps in-frame sequences only. Checked studies attribute under half of the gap to unresolved V genes and leave the rest unexplained. The sample table lists tens of thousands of clones, 80% to 90% of them with a count of one. Roughly 1.6% of the sample is in the top ten clones. Sequences were obtained from peripheral blood. These receptors were obtained from a man aged 55-75 years with acute or convalescent COVID-19.

The chain couples TRBV7-2 to TRBJ2-1; tentatively, D is TRBD1 (6 bases). The CDR3 totals 16 residues. The V end lost 7 bases, the J end lost 2 bases, and 18 bases lay between the germline ends. The germline CDR1 and CDR2 sequences are SGHTA and FQGNSA. CDR3 coding DNA: TGTGCCAGCACTAAAAGGGTGGGGGCTCCCTACAATGAGCAGTTCTTC. Its translation: CASTKRVGAPYNEQFF.

The chain uses TRBV19 and TRBJ1-1; 11 positions match TRBD1. Germline lookup yields CDR1 LNHDA and CDR2 SQIVND (reference sequence). V lost 7 bases to trimming and J lost 3 bases; unmatched junction nucleotides: 10. The length of the CDR3 is 16 residues. The DNA of the CDR3 is TGTGCCAGTACCCGACGGACAGGGGGCGGGCACACTGAAGCTTTCTTT. Translating gives CASTRRTGGGHTEAFF.